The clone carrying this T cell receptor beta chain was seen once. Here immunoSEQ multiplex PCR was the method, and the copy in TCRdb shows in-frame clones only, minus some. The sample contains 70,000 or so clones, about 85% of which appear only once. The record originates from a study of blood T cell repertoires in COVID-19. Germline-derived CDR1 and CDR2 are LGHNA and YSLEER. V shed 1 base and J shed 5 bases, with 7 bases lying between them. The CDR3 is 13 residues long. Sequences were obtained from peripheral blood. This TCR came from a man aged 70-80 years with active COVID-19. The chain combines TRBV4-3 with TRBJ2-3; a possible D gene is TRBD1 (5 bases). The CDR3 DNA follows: TGCGCCAGCAGCCAAGTCAGGGAAGATACGCAGTATTTT. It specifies CASSQVREDTQYF.